These T cell receptor beta chains were read from a single sample in a study of a mutant IDH1 vaccine in newly diagnosed glioma. Generated by immunoSEQ multiplex PCR, the TCRdb table keeps only in-frame clones and is missing some. The top ten hold roughly 19% of the sample, which has fewer than 40,000 clones, approximately 80% seen once. Sequenced material: PBMCs, taken from a glioma patient treated with radiotherapy, temozolomide or both. The receptor set was obtained from a young man with glioma. The CDR3 runs from the conserved cysteine through the conserved F or W. D genes are given only for firm matches. The size entry is marked missing in some rows and otherwise reads once, few, many or a size class.

D gene,clone size,J gene,V gene,CDR3 protein,CDR3 DNA
.,once,TRBJ1-5,TRBV6-1,CASSEVDSNQPQHF,TGTGCCAGCAGTGAAGTGGACAGCAATCAGCCCCAGCATTTT
.,.,TRBJ1-3,TRBV25-1,CASSDFGFGNTIYF,TGTGCCAGCAGTGATTTCGGGTTTGGAAACACCATATATTTT
.,.,TRBJ2-7,TRBV2,CASTRQAYYEQYF,TGTGCCAGCACTCGACAGGCATACTACGAGCAGTACTTC
.,once,TRBJ2-2,TRBV4-1,CASSQVKGRGTGELFF,TGCGCCAGCAGCCAAGTGAAAGGTCGGGGGACCGGGGAGCTGTTTTTT
TRBD2,once,TRBJ2-2,TRBV2,CASTWTSVNTGELFF,TGTGCCAGCACCTGGACTAGCGTTAACACCGGGGAGCTGTTTTTT
TRBD1,.,TRBJ1-5,TRBV19,CASSATGDYSNQPQHF,TGTGCCAGTAGTGCGACAGGGGATTATAGCAATCAGCCCCAGCATTTT
.,.,TRBJ2-2,TRBV6-1,CASSEGDSGELFF,TGTGCCAGCAGTGAGGGAGACAGCGGGGAGCTGTTTTTT
TRBD1,.,TRBJ2-6,TRBV5-6,CASSPLQGAYGANVLTF,TGTGCCAGCAGCCCGTTACAGGGGGCGTATGGGGCCAACGTCCTGACTTTC
.,.,TRBJ2-2,TRBV5-1,CASRGENTGELFF,TGCGCCAGCAGAGGCGAGAACACCGGGGAGCTGTTTTTT
.,.,TRBJ1-2,TRBV4-2,CASSLEQARENYGYTF,TGTGCCAGCAGCCTAGAACAAGCCAGGGAGAACTATGGCTACACCTTC
.,.,TRBJ1-1,TRBV28,CASSLGPLNTEAFF,TGTGCCAGCAGTTTAGGGCCCCTGAACACTGAAGCTTTCTTT
.,.,TRBJ2-2,TRBV5-4,CASSLEQGAGELFF,TGTGCCAGCAGCTTGGAACAGGGAGCCGGGGAGCTGTTTTTT
.,.,TRBJ1-5,TRBV6-1,CASKDSSNQPQHF,TGTGCCAGCAAGGACAGTAGCAATCAGCCCCAGCATTTT
.,.,TRBJ2-7,TRBV27,CASSLRDNYFYEQYF,TGTGCCAGCAGTTTGCGGGACAATTACTTCTACGAGCAGTACTTC
.,.,TRBJ2-7,TRBV29-1,CSAGPPNEQYF,TGCAGCGCGGGGCCTCCTAACGAGCAGTACTTC
.,.,TRBJ1-2,TRBV6-5,CASSPHRQGPYGYTF,TGTGCCAGCAGTCCCCATAGGCAGGGACCCTATGGCTACACCTTC
.,.,TRBJ2-7,TRBV30,CAWSGADVRDEQYF,TGTGCCTGGAGTGGGGCCGACGTTCGCGACGAGCAGTACTTC
.,.,TRBJ2-2,TRBV5-1,CASSLNGHRELFF,TGCGCCAGCAGCTTAAACGGCCACCGGGAGCTGTTTTTT
.,.,TRBJ2-3,TRBV5-6,CASSLGGGSSTDTQYF,TGTGCCAGCAGCTTGGGGGGGGGCTCCAGCACAGATACGCAGTATTTT
.,.,TRBJ1-4,TRBV4-3,CASSPTQGQNEKLFF,TGCGCCAGCAGCCCGACCCAGGGCCAGAATGAAAAACTGTTTTTT
.,.,TRBJ1-2,TRBV6-5,CASSYVDRSGYTF,TGTGCCAGCAGTTACGTCGACAGGAGTGGCTACACCTTC
.,.,TRBJ1-3,TRBV7-2,CASSLIAVDSGNTIYF,TGTGCCAGCAGCTTAATAGCAGTAGACTCTGGAAACACCATATATTTT